This section outlines one T cell receptor (beta chain) sequence together with its context. Its target is unknown. This specimen comes from a study of vaccination and CD4 T cells after COVID-19. General study results and limits: Of the reactive clones in convalescent patients, a median about 86% showed up only post-vaccination.

With the Oncomine TCR Beta short-read assay, DNA from cultured CD4+ T cells was sequenced. Each CDR3 protein gets one entry after TCRdb re-called the PCR reads with MiXCR. The sample contains roughly 17,000 distinct CDR3 sequences, 38% of which appear only once. Documented treatment: roughly 10-day PBMC culture with coronavirus spike peptide pools or control peptides (ViraFEST assay). ViraFEST grew antigen-specific T cells using peptide pools, then sequenced TCRs. The CDR3 loop spans 13 amino acids. V lost 4 bases and J lost 6, with 13 bases in between. Germline V gene lookup returns CDR1 SGHKS and CDR2 YYEKEE (reference sequence).

J is TRBJ1-2 and V is TRBV5-5; no firm D call. This receptor was taken from a human donor who had recovered from COVID-19. Input material: CD4+ T cells from blood, cultured in vitro. CDR3 sequence reads: CASSPVPRDGYTF. The DNA of the CDR3 is TGTGCCAGCAGCCCGGTCCCAAGGGATGGCTACACCTTC.